The present entry profiles one T cell receptor (beta chain) with its context. This entry belongs to a study of technical replicates of blood from a few donors. V gave up 0 bases and J gave up 8 bases, with 19 bases separating them. CDR1 LGHNA and CDR2 YNFKEQ come from the germline V gene. This CDR3 has 16 residues. Only in-frame clones appear in the TCRdb table, and some are missing; sequencing was by immunoSEQ multiplex PCR. The data hold tens of thousands of clones, with approximately 86% observed a single time. The V and J genes are TRBV4-2 and TRBJ1-2, with TRBD1 as a possible D gene (6 bases). The TCR originated in a human donor in good health. Some clones in this sample may be carry-over from other donors' samples. The source material was PBMCs. The chain's CDR3 is CASSQEYTVGAEGYTF. Here the CDR3 DNA reads TGTGCCAGCAGCCAAGAGTACACGGTGGGGGCAGAGGGCTACACCTTC.